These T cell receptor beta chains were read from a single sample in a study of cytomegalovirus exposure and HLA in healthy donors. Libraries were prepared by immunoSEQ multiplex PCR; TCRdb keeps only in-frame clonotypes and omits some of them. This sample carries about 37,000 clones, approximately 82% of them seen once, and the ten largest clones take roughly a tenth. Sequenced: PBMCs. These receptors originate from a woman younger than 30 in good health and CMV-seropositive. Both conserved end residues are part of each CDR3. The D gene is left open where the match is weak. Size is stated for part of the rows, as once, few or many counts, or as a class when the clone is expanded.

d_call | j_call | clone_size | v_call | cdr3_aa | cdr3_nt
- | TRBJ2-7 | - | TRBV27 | CASSSGLSYEQYF | TGTGCCAGCAGTTCAGGGTTGAGTTACGAGCAGTACTTC
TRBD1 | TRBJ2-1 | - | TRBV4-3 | CASSLSGTAKNNEQFF | TGCGCCAGCAGCCTTTCCGGGACAGCGAAAAACAATGAGCAGTTCTTC
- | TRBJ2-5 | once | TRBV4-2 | CASSLGQGTTSQETQYF | TGTGCCAGCAGCCTTGGGCAGGGTACAACAAGCCAAGAGACCCAGTACTTC
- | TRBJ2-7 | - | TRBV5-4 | CASSPSSSSYEQYF | TGTGCCAGCAGCCCTAGCTCGAGTTCCTACGAGCAGTACTTC
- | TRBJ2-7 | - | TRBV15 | CATSRDRGLWNEQYF | TGTGCCACCAGCAGAGATAGGGGGTTGTGGAACGAGCAGTACTTC
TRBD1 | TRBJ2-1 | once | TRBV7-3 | CASSLGQGDYNEQFF | TGTGCCAGCAGCTTAGGACAGGGGGACTACAATGAGCAGTTCTTC
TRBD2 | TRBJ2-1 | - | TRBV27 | CASSLLAGVRGEQFF | TGTGCCAGCAGTTTACTAGCGGGAGTACGAGGTGAGCAGTTCTTC
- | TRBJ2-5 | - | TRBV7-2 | CASSLAGGTQYF | TGTGCCAGCAGCTTAGCGGGGGGGACCCAGTACTTC
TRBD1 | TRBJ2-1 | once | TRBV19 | CASRRDSSYNEQFF | TGTGCCAGTCGCCGGGACAGTTCCTACAATGAGCAGTTCTTC
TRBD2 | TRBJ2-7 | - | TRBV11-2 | CASSRQSSGSRSEQYF | TGTGCCAGCAGCCGCCAGTCTAGCGGGAGCAGGTCCGAGCAGTACTTC
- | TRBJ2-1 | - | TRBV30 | CAWSVSGGLYNEQFF | TGTGCCTGGAGTGTATCCGGAGGACTGTACAATGAGCAGTTCTTC
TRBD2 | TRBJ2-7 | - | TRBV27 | CASSNLAEYPYEQYF | TGTGCCAGCAGCAACCTAGCGGAATATCCCTACGAGCAGTACTTC
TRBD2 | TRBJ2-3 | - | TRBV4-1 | CASSQGPSGAADTQYF | TGCGCCAGCAGCCAAGGTCCTAGCGGGGCCGCAGATACGCAGTATTTT
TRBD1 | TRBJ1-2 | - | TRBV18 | CASSANTGGEYGYTF | TGTGCCAGCTCAGCGAACACAGGGGGCGAATATGGCTACACCTTC
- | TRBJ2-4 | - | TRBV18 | CASSPPAGSAKNIQYF | TGTGCCAGCTCACCACCCGCGGGGTCGGCCAAAAACATTCAGTACTTC
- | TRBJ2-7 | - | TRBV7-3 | CASSLPYLASYEQYF | TGTGCCAGCAGCCTCCCTTACCTAGCGTCCTACGAGCAGTACTTC
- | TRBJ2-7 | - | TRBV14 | CASSQWGSSSYEQYF | TGTGCCAGCAGCCAATGGGGCTCCAGCTCCTACGAGCAGTACTTC
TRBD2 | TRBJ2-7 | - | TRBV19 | CASSPLAGSYEQYF | TGTGCCAGTAGTCCTCTAGCGGGCTCCTACGAGCAGTACTTC
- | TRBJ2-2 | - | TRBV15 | CATSPVGSGEDTGELFF | TGTGCCACCAGCCCAGTGGGGTCGGGGGAAGACACCGGGGAGCTGTTTTTT
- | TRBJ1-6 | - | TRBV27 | CASSTAISRLTRGNSPLHF | TGTGCCAGCAGTACAGCCATAAGCAGACTCACCCGGGGGAATTCACCCCTCCACTTT
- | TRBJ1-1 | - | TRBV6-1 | CASSEGMMGDEAFF | TGTGCCAGCAGTGAAGGGATGATGGGAGATGAAGCTTTCTTT
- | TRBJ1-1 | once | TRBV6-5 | CASFPGPRGTEAFF | TGTGCCAGTTTCCCCGGGCCTCGAGGGACTGAAGCTTTCTTT
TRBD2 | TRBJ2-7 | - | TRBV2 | CATLGGYGSYEQYF | TGTGCCACCCTGGGGGGGTACGGCTCCTACGAGCAGTACTTC
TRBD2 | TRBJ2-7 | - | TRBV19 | CASSRGEGRSEQYF | TGTGCCAGTAGTAGGGGGGAGGGCCGTTCCGAGCAGTACTTC